This T cell receptor (beta chain) is drawn from a study of shared clonotypes between healthy human individuals. Turning to the study itself: Per donor, CD8 memory used one plate, CD8 naive used two, CD4 memory used three and CD4 naive used three.

Everyone who donated was a Caucasian adult who lived in Nashville, Tennessee. A word on this clone: Antigen: not known.

Data came from immunoSEQ multiplex PCR; TCRdb stores just in-frame clones and leaves some out. The table has some 1.4 million clones, roughly 96% seen once. Study results and limitations: Compared with memory subsets, naive subsets generally had larger estimated richness.

Trimming cost V 4 bases and J 4 bases; bases outside gene matches: 7. CDR3 length equals 15 residues. CDR1 and CDR2 from the germline V gene are WNHNN and SYGVQD (reference sequence). The sequenced sample consisted of naive CD4+ T cells sorted from blood. Specified subset: CD45RA+ positively selected. This sequence joins TRBV10-1 and TRBJ2-7; 10 positions agree with TRBD2. The receptor was isolated from a man in his thirties or forties in good health. The CDR3 bases are TGCGCCAGCAGTGCGACCGGGACTAGCGTTTACGAGCAGTACTTC. Residues: CASSATGTSVYEQYF.